The rows below give T cell receptor beta chains drawn from one sample of a study of CD8+ T cells in alopecia areata. TCRdb's copy holds only in-frame clones and misses some; the assay was immunoSEQ multiplex PCR. The data hold 180,000 or so clones, with about 47% observed a single time. The material sequenced was CD8+ T cells sorted from blood, taken around week 54, from a patient treated with tofacitinib. These receptors were obtained from a human donor with alopecia areata. The CDR3 runs from the conserved cysteine through the conserved F or W. D genes are given only for firm matches. Expanded clones are given a class, and other clones once, few, many or no size at all.

j_call v_call clone_size d_call cdr3_aa cdr3_nt
TRBJ1-1 TRBV30 few - CAWSLGMNTEAFF TGTGCCTGGAGTCTAGGGATGAACACTGAAGCTTTCTTT
TRBJ1-2 TRBV4-3 - - CASSQYRGDNYGYTF TGCGCCAGCAGCCAATACCGTGGCGATAACTATGGCTACACCTTC
TRBJ2-7 TRBV19 - TRBD2 CASSPIGGAEYEQYF TGTGCCAGTAGTCCGATCGGGGGGGCCGAGTACGAGCAGTACTTC
TRBJ2-3 TRBV7-2 - TRBD2 CASGPGLATNTQYF TGTGCCAGCGGACCGGGACTAGCGACTAATACGCAGTATTTT
TRBJ2-2 TRBV27 - - CASSLGGGGELFF TGTGCCAGCAGTTTAGGTGGAGGAGGGGAGCTGTTTTTT
TRBJ2-5 TRBV7-9 - TRBD1 CASSSQTGQGGETQYF TGTGCCAGCAGCTCCCAAACCGGACAGGGAGGAGAGACCCAGTACTTC
TRBJ2-7 TRBV15 - - CATSRGGGTVYEQYF TGTGCCACCAGCAGAGGGGGAGGGACAGTCTACGAGCAGTACTTC
TRBJ1-1 TRBV6-5 - TRBD1 CASSVGQITPEAFF TGTGCCAGCAGTGTGGGACAGATTACCCCTGAAGCTTTCTTT
TRBJ2-3 TRBV14 once - CASSQDELSTDTQYF TGTGCCAGCAGCCAAGACGAGTTATCCACAGATACGCAGTATTTT
TRBJ1-5 TRBV2 few - CASSDEVGGQPQHF TGTGCCAGCAGTGATGAGGTGGGAGGGCAGCCCCAGCATTTT
TRBJ2-3 TRBV7-2 - - CASSRSPDTQYF TGTGCCAGCAGCCGCAGCCCAGATACGCAGTATTTT
TRBJ1-6 TRBV15 - - CATQDPGRGNSPLHF TGTGCCACCCAAGACCCGGGAAGGGGTAATTCACCCCTCCACTTT
TRBJ2-7 TRBV2 few - CASSGRSYEQYF TGTGCCAGCAGTGGGCGATCCTACGAGCAGTACTTC
TRBJ2-3 TRBV29-1 - TRBD2 CSVPDPIAGGTDTQYF TGCAGCGTTCCTGACCCCATCGCGGGGGGAACAGATACGCAGTATTTT
TRBJ1-4 TRBV7-9 - TRBD1 CASSPPRGIGEKLFF TGTGCCAGCAGCCCCCCCAGGGGGATAGGTGAAAAACTGTTTTTT
TRBJ1-1 TRBV29-1 few - CSVEPGPKGTEAFF TGCAGCGTTGAACCCGGCCCAAAGGGCACTGAAGCTTTCTTT
TRBJ1-6 TRBV9 few - CASSEEGNNSPLHF TGTGCCAGCAGCGAGGAGGGAAATAATTCACCCCTCCACTTT
TRBJ2-6 TRBV5-1 few - CASSLASSGANVLTF TGCGCCAGCAGCTTGGCGTCCTCTGGGGCCAACGTCCTGACTTTC
TRBJ1-2 TRBV29-1 - - CSVRTFGNYTF TGCAGCGTTAGGACCTTTGGGAACTACACCTTC
TRBJ1-6 TRBV29-1 few - CSVDSGGNNSPLHF TGCAGCGTTGACTCGGGCGGAAATAATTCACCCCTCCACTTT
TRBJ1-5 TRBV15 - TRBD1 CATSRTGTGNQPQHF TGTGCCACCAGCAGAACGGGGACAGGGAATCAGCCCCAGCATTTT
TRBJ2-5 TRBV28 - TRBD1 CASSIGTGGVQETQYF TGTGCCAGCAGTATCGGGACAGGGGGCGTCCAAGAGACCCAGTACTTC
TRBJ1-5 TRBV6-6 - - CASSGDRGQPQHF TGTGCCAGCAGTGGGGACCGGGGGCAGCCCCAGCATTTT
TRBJ1-3 TRBV7-9 few - CASSLESPFRSGNTIYF TGTGCCAGCAGCTTAGAATCCCCGTTCCGGTCAGGAAACACCATATATTTT
TRBJ1-6 TRBV30 - - CAFLRGAKNSPLHF TGTGCCTTCCTCCGGGGGGCAAAGAATTCACCCCTCCACTTT
TRBJ1-5 TRBV5-6 few - CASSLWGEEFHQPQHF TGTGCCAGCAGCTTGTGGGGGGAAGAGTTCCATCAGCCCCAGCATTTT
TRBJ1-1 TRBV7-8 - - CASSLVSGKDTEAFF TGTGCCAGCAGCTTAGTCTCAGGGAAAGATACTGAAGCTTTCTTT
TRBJ2-3 TRBV13 - - CASESQGGDTQYF TGTGCCAGCGAGAGCCAGGGTGGGGATACGCAGTATTTT
TRBJ2-7 TRBV6-5 - TRBD1 CASRPGPQGIYEQYF TGTGCCAGCAGACCCGGACCACAGGGGATCTACGAGCAGTACTTC
TRBJ2-2 TRBV7-3 - - CASSPRLAKNTGELFF TGTGCCAGCAGCCCCCGTCTCGCTAAGAACACCGGGGAGCTGTTTTTT
TRBJ2-2 TRBV13 - TRBD2 CASSTPRSGGTNGELFF TGTGCCAGCAGCACCCCCCGGAGCGGGGGGACTAACGGGGAGCTGTTTTTT
TRBJ1-2 TRBV15 few - CATSIGRDYGYTF TGTGCCACCAGCATTGGCAGGGACTATGGCTACACCTTC
TRBJ1-2 TRBV7-9 - - CASSLGERGPANYGYTF TGTGCCAGCAGTTTAGGCGAGCGGGGGCCGGCGAACTATGGCTACACCTTC
TRBJ2-1 TRBV5-4 - TRBD1 CASSLPGQGYNEQFF TGTGCCAGCAGCTTGCCGGGACAGGGCTACAATGAGCAGTTCTTC
TRBJ1-5 TRBV6-1 - - CASSEQGPNQPQHF TGTGCCAGCAGTGAACAGGGTCCCAATCAGCCCCAGCATTTT
TRBJ2-7 TRBV10-3 few - CAISRGTVQYF TGTGCCATCAGCCGAGGGACGGTGCAGTACTTC
TRBJ1-1 TRBV11-1 - - CASSRPPDLKAFF TGTGCCAGCAGCCGCCCTCCGGACTTAAAAGCTTTCTTT